This is a list of T cell receptor beta chains from one sample in a study of human T cells and chemical hapten exposure. TCRdb independently ran MiXCR on the RACE reads; one entry per CDR3 protein. The table records roughly 250,000 distinct CDR3 sequences, 7.5% to 9% of them present only once. The specimen was whole blood, collected in connection with sensitization to the hapten diphenylcyclopropenone (DPC). Receptors were obtained from a middle-aged woman with alopecia areata. Some clones in this sample may be carry-over from other donors' samples. Each CDR3 is given with its conserved first and last residue. A D gene is named only where the DNA matches it firmly. Not all rows give a size; the values are once, few, many and, for expanded clones, a class.

d_call	v_call	j_call	clone_size	cdr3_nt	cdr3_aa
.	TRBV12-3/TRBV12-4	TRBJ2-5	.	TGTGCCAGCAGTCGGAACGGTTTCCAAGAGACCCAGTACTTC	CASSRNGFQETQYF
.	TRBV27	TRBJ1-1	.	TGTGCCAGCAGCCGGAGCGGACACTACACTGAAGCTTTCTTT	CASSRSGHYTEAFF
.	TRBV28	TRBJ2-7	few	TGTGCCAGCCCTAGAGCCCGCTACGAGCAGTACTTC	CASPRARYEQYF
.	TRBV28	TRBJ2-7	many	TGTGCCAGCAGCTCACCTTGGGACGCCAGGTCCTACGAGCAGTACTTC	CASSSPWDARSYEQYF
.	TRBV4-1	TRBJ1-1	few	TGCGCCAGCAGCCGCACCGTGGACACTGAAGCTTTCTTT	CASSRTVDTEAFF
.	TRBV3-1	TRBJ1-6	many	TGTGCCAGCAGCCAAGGGGGGGGGAATTCACCCCTCCACTTT	CASSQGGGNSPLHF
.	TRBV6-6	TRBJ2-3	many	TGTGCCAGCAGTTGGACCAGTGGGCAGTATTTT	CASSWTSGQYF
TRBD2	TRBV29-1	TRBJ2-1	many	TGCAGCGCCGCTAGCGGACGCTCCTACAATGAGCAGTTCTTC	CSAASGRSYNEQFF
.	TRBV6-2/TRBV6-3	TRBJ1-1	many	TGTGCCAGCAGGGTACATACCCTAGCTTTCTTT	CASRVHTLAFF
.	TRBV7-9	TRBJ2-1	.	TGTGCCAGCAGCCGCATCAGATACAATGAGCAGTTCTTC	CASSRIRYNEQFF
.	TRBV6-1	TRBJ1-1	few	TGTGCCAGCAGTGAGGGATGGGGAGGAGTCACTGAAGCTTTCTTT	CASSEGWGGVTEAFF
.	TRBV20-1	TRBJ2-1	.	TGCAGTGCACAGATCGGAGACTTCCAGTTCTTC	CSAQIGDFQFF
.	TRBV20-1	TRBJ2-3	many	TGCAGTGCTATATCCGCGAGCGGGACAGATACGCAGTATTTT	CSAISASGTDTQYF
TRBD1	TRBV5-1	TRBJ2-5	many	TGCGCCAGCAGCGGTGGGACAGGGGGTTATCAAGAGACCCAGTACTTC	CASSGGTGGYQETQYF
TRBD1	TRBV20-1	TRBJ1-3	.	TGCAGTGCTGGACAGGGCTCTGGAAACACCATATATTTT	CSAGQGSGNTIYF
.	TRBV12-3/TRBV12-4	TRBJ2-2	few	TGTGCCAGCAGTATCCTACTAGGGGGGCTGTTTTTT	CASSILLGGLFF
.	TRBV3-1	TRBJ2-3	few	TGTGCCAGCAGCCAAGGGACATCTAGCACAGATACGCAGTATTTT	CASSQGTSSTDTQYF
TRBD1	TRBV28	TRBJ1-5	.	TGTGCCAGCAGCACAGGACAGGGGAATCAGCCCCAGCATTTT	CASSTGQGNQPQHF
.	TRBV29-1	TRBJ2-6	few	TGCAGCGTTGAAGACAGGGGTCTTGGCGGGGCCAACGTCCTGACTTTC	CSVEDRGLGGANVLTF
.	TRBV20-1	TRBJ2-1	many	TGCAGTGCTAGAGAACCCAGCGGGCAAAGCTCCTACAATGAGCAGTTCTTC	CSAREPSGQSSYNEQFF
.	TRBV3-1	TRBJ1-1	.	TGTGCCAGCAGCCAAGATAACAGCATGAACACTGAAGCTTTCTTT	CASSQDNSMNTEAFF